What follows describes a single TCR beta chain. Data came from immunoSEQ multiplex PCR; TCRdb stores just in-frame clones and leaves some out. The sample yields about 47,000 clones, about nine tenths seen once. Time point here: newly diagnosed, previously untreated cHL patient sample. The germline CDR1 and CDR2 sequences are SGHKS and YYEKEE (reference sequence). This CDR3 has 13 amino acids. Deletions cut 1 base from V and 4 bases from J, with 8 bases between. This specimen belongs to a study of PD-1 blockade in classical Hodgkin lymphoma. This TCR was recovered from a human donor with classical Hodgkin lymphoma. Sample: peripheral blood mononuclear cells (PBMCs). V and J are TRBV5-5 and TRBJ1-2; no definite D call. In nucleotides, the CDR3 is TGTGCCAGCAGCTTGATAGTCAGCTATGGCTACACCTTC. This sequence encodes CASSLIVSYGYTF.